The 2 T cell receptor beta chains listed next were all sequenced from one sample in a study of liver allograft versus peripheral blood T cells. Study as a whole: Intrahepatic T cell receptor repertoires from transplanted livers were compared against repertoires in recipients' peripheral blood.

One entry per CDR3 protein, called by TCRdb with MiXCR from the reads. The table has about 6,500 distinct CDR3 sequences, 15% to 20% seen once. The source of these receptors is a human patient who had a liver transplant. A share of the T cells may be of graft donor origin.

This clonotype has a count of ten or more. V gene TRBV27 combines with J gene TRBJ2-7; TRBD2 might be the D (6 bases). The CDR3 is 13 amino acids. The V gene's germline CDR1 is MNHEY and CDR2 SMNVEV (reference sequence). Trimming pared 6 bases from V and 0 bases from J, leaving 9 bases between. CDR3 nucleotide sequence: TGTGCCAGCAGACAGGACTACTCCTACGAGCAGTACTTC. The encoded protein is CASRQDYSYEQYF.

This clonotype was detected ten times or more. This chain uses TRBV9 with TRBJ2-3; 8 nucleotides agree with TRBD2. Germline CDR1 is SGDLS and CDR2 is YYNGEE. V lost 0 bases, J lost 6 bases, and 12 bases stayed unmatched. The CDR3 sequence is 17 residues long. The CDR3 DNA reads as TGTGCCAGCAGCGTAGAAGGCGGGGGGATCGGAGGGGATACGCAGTATTTT. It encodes CASSVEGGGIGGDTQYF.